This is a list of T cell receptor beta chains from one sample in a study of blood T cell repertoires in COVID-19. Measured with immunoSEQ multiplex PCR; TCRdb has only the in-frame clones, and not every one. The sample gives under 300,000 clones, about three quarters of which show up once; about 3.5% is in the top ten. What was sequenced was peripheral blood. Source of these receptors: a woman aged 80 or over with acute or convalescent COVID-19. CDR3s include the opening cysteine and the closing phenylalanine or tryptophan. D genes are given only for firm matches. Clone size is not always given. Where it is, it says once, few, many or a class for expanded clones.

v_call,clone_size,j_call,d_call,cdr3_nt,cdr3_aa
TRBV4-1,-,TRBJ2-7,-,TGCGCCAGCAGCCCTAGCTTCAGTCTCCCCTCGCAGTACTTC,CASSPSFSLPSQYF
TRBV5-5,-,TRBJ1-6,-,TGTGCCAGCAGCTTGGGAGAGGTAAATTCACCCCTCCACTTT,CASSLGEVNSPLHF
TRBV6-5,-,TRBJ1-6,TRBD1,TGTGCCAGCAGCCCCAGGGGGGACAGCAATTCACCCCTCCACTTT,CASSPRGDSNSPLHF
TRBV28,-,TRBJ2-1,-,TGTGCCAGCAGCCGTCGACTAGTCGGGGATTACAATGAGCAGTTCTTC,CASSRRLVGDYNEQFF
TRBV14,-,TRBJ2-5,TRBD1,TGTGCCAGCAGCCCCCGACAGGGGAGGGAGACCCAGTACTTC,CASSPRQGRETQYF
TRBV5-1,-,TRBJ1-2,-,TGCGCCAGCAACTACAGATCTAGGGGATATGGCTACACCTTC,CASNYRSRGYGYTF
TRBV19,-,TRBJ2-1,TRBD2,TGTGCCAGTAGTATAGGGCGTTGGGGGCGGGGGGGCCCCAGCTCCTACAATGAGCAGTTCTTC,CASSIGRWGRGGPSSYNEQFF
TRBV10-2,-,TRBJ2-7,TRBD1,TGCGCCAGCAGCAGGGGGAGCTCCTACGAGCAGTACTTC,CASSRGSSYEQYF
TRBV9,-,TRBJ2-3,TRBD2,TGTGCCAGCAGCGTCGACCCGGGGCTAGCGGGAAACACAGATACGCAGTATTTT,CASSVDPGLAGNTDTQYF
TRBV6-5,few,TRBJ2-7,TRBD2,TGTGCCAGCAGTCGGGGGGGCTCCTACGAGCAGTACTTC,CASSRGGSYEQYF
TRBV7-6,-,TRBJ2-1,-,TGTGCCAGCAGCTTAGGGGGGGGCGGGGCCCCTTACAATGAGCAGTTCTTC,CASSLGGGGAPYNEQFF
TRBV4-2,-,TRBJ1-3,-,TGTGCCAGCAGCCAAGGGATCGGGGCTGGAAACACCATATATTTT,CASSQGIGAGNTIYF
TRBV3-1/TRBV3-2,-,TRBJ1-4,-,TGTGCCAGCAGCCCGGGGGGAACTAATGAAAAACTGTTTTTT,CASSPGGTNEKLFF
TRBV2,-,TRBJ1-5,TRBD1,TGTGCCAGCAGTGGGACAGGCCATAGCAATCAGCCCCAGCATTTT,CASSGTGHSNQPQHF
TRBV7-2,-,TRBJ2-7,-,TGTGCCAGCACGGGGGACAGTTACTCCTACGAGCAGTACTTC,CASTGDSYSYEQYF
TRBV6-5,-,TRBJ1-1,-,TGTGCCAGCAGTATCAGGGATGCGACTGAAGCTTTCTTT,CASSIRDATEAFF
TRBV12-3/TRBV12-4,-,TRBJ1-5,-,TGTGCCAGCAGTCGACAACTTTTGGGGCCCCAGCATTTT,CASSRQLLGPQHF
TRBV18,-,TRBJ1-5,-,TGTGCCAGCTCACCGAGAGGGAGCGAAGGCCATCAGCCCCAGCATTTT,CASSPRGSEGHQPQHF
TRBV9,-,TRBJ2-1,TRBD1,TGTGCCAGCAGCCTGGGACAGGGGATTGGGGAGCAGTTCTTC,CASSLGQGIGEQFF
TRBV7-9,-,TRBJ1-5,-,TGTGCCAGCAGCTTAGGAGTCGGTCAGCCCCAGCATTTT,CASSLGVGQPQHF
TRBV5-6,-,TRBJ2-5,-,TGTGCCAGCAGCTTGGTAGGGGGAGAGACCCAGTACTTC,CASSLVGGETQYF
TRBV11-3,-,TRBJ1-5,-,TGTGCCAGCAGCTTAGATCGCGGGACGGGAAACCATAGCAATCAGCCCCAGCATTTT,CASSLDRGTGNHSNQPQHF
TRBV11-2,-,TRBJ2-7,-,TGTGCCAGCAGCTTAGAAGGGCAGGGCCTCCTCTACGAGCAGTACTTC,CASSLEGQGLLYEQYF
TRBV27,-,TRBJ2-3,TRBD2,TGTGCCAGCAGTCGGCGACTAGCGGGGGTGTCAGATACGCAGTATTTT,CASSRRLAGVSDTQYF
TRBV3-1/TRBV3-2,few,TRBJ2-7,TRBD1,TGTGCCAGCAGCCAAGATAGAGGGGGCTGGGAAGAGCAGTACTTC,CASSQDRGGWEEQYF
TRBV3-1/TRBV3-2,-,TRBJ2-7,-,TGTGCCAGCAGCTCGGGGGTGGGCGAGCAGTACTTC,CASSSGVGEQYF
TRBV5-4,-,TRBJ2-7,TRBD2,TGTGCCAGCAGCTTAGGGGGACTAGCGGGGGCCTACGAGCAGTACTTC,CASSLGGLAGAYEQYF
TRBV5-1,-,TRBJ2-7,-,TGCGCCAGCAGCAGGGGGTCGACCTACGAGCAGTACTTC,CASSRGSTYEQYF
TRBV5-1,-,TRBJ1-1,TRBD1,TGCGCCAGCACCTCGGGACAGCCCCGGCGTAACGCTGAAGCTTTCTTT,CASTSGQPRRNAEAFF
TRBV3-1/TRBV3-2,few,TRBJ1-6,-,TGTGCCAGCAGCCAATCCGCGGGGCGCGGGACACCCCTCCACTTT,CASSQSAGRGTPLHF
TRBV3-1/TRBV3-2,-,TRBJ2-1,-,TGTGCCAGCAGCCAAGATCCGGCGGCTGCCTACAATGAGCAGTTCTTC,CASSQDPAAAYNEQFF
TRBV5-1,few,TRBJ2-2,TRBD2,TGCGCCAGCAGCTTGGCGGGGGGTAGCACCGGGGAGCTGTTTTTT,CASSLAGGSTGELFF
TRBV2,-,TRBJ2-5,TRBD2,TGTGCCAGTGCTAGCGGGAGTTTCGGGGAGACCCAGTACTTC,CASASGSFGETQYF
TRBV6-1,-,TRBJ1-6,TRBD1,TGTGCCAGCAGTGATACGACAGGGGGAAGGGCACCCCTCCACTTT,CASSDTTGGRAPLHF
TRBV12-3/TRBV12-4,-,TRBJ2-1,-,TGTGCCAGCAGCCTTAGCGGAGGTGCGCAGTTCTTC,CASSLSGGAQFF